This entry features one TCR beta chain sequence. Its antigen is as yet unknown. Treatment defined: oral pan-JAK inhibitor, 5-10 mg twice daily. Peripheral blood and lesional scalp punch biopsies came from alopecia areata patients. CDR1 and CDR2 (germline): LNHNV, YYDKDF (reference sequence). CDR3 length equals 13 residues. Trimming left V 0 bases short and J 9 bases short, with 6 bases between. Reverse transcription of extracted RNA yielded cDNA, which provided the sequencing template. Measured with immunoSEQ multiplex PCR; TCRdb has only the in-frame clones, and not every one. The sample shows 90,000 to 120,000 clones, 84% of them seen only once. The sample originates from a study of CD8+ T cells in alopecia areata. Overall study results and limits: There were many expanded lesional clones persisting in scalp and blood during tofacitinib. Affected scalp, especially in alopecia totalis/universalis, had a higher clonality than normal scalp did. Patients shared TCRs less clearly than mice did, possibly owing to HLA.

This TCR was sampled from a human donor with alopecia areata. The chain uses TRBV15 and TRBJ1-6; no clear D. The material was CD8+ T cells sorted from blood, obtained at week 24, from a patient treated with tofacitinib. The CDR3 sequence is CATSREGISPLHF. The CDR3 DNA sequence: TGTGCCACCAGCAGAGAGGGGATTTCACCCCTCCACTTT. The variable domain in full, completed from reference TRBV15 and TRBJ1-6, reads DAMVIQNPRYQVTQFGKPVTLSCSQTLNHNVMYWYQQKSSQAPKLLFHYYDKDFNNEADTPDNFQSRRPNTSFCFLDIRSPGLGDTAMYLCATSREGISPLHFGNGTRLTVT.